This entry lists 30 T cell receptor beta chains sequenced from one sample in a study of CD8 T cells in ankylosing spondylitis. Study-level points and caveats: Ankylosing spondylitis blood appeared to be characterized by a TCR beta motif of eight or nine highly homologous variants.

These TCRs are of unknown antigen specificity. TCRdb re-called the 5' RACE reads with MiXCR, one entry per CDR3 protein. The sample records approximately 550,000 distinct CDR3 sequences, 12% being singletons. Sequencing used blood, either unsorted or a sorted T cell fraction (not recorded which). The receptors were sampled from a male donor with ankylosing spondylitis.

In its sample, this clonotype was seen many times. The chain combines TRBV7-7 with TRBJ2-1, with D possibly matching TRBD2 (6 bases). Per the germline V gene, CDR1 is SSHAT and CDR2 is FNYEAQ (reference sequence). The V and J ends lost 1 base and 4 bases respectively, with 11 bases between them. The CDR3 totals 15 residues. The CDR3 loop is CASSLGGVGYNEQFF. Written as DNA, the CDR3 is TGTGCCAGCAGCTTAGGCGGGGTGGGGTACAATGAGCAGTTCTTC.

This clonotype was seen only a few times. The chain couples TRBV2 to TRBJ1-1; possibly TRBD1 for D (5 bases). The germline V gene encodes CDR1 SNHLY and CDR2 FYNNEI. Trimming took off 6 bases at V and 1 base at J, with 15 bases between the two ends. The CDR3 is 15 amino acids. CDR3 sequence reads: CASRRETEPNTEAFF. CDR3 nucleotide sequence: TGTGCCAGCAGGAGGGAGACAGAGCCGAACACTGAAGCTTTCTTT.

The sample holds many counts of this clonotype. The V gene is TRBV12-3 or TRBV12-4, the J gene TRBJ2-7, with no clear D. The V end was cut by 3 bases, the J end by 5 bases, with 5 bases between. The CDR3 consists of 11 residues. The CDR3, as DNA: TGTGCCAGCAGTTTTGGTGACGAGCAGTACGTC. This encodes CASSFGDEQYV.

This clonotype was observed many times. V and J are TRBV5-1 and TRBJ2-2; the match to TRBD2 covers 10 bases. From germline, CDR1 is SGHRS and CDR2 YFSETQ. The junction had 7 bases not matched to a gene; V was cut back by 5 bases and J by 0 bases. The CDR3 is 17 residues long. Here the CDR3 DNA reads TGCGCCAGCAGACTGCTAGCGGGAGCAACGAACACCGGGGAGCTGTTTTTT. This codes for CASRLLAGATNTGELFF. Using reference TRBV5-1 and TRBJ2-2 for the parts outside the CDR3, the full variable domain is KAGVTQTPRYLIKTRGQQVTLSCSPISGHRSVSWYQQTPGQGLQFLFEYFSETQRNKGNFPGRFSGRQFSNSRSEMNVSTLELGDSALYLCASRLLAGATNTGELFFGEGSRLTVL.

This clonotype turned up a few times. J is TRBJ2-5 and V is TRBV10-3, with D uncertain. V was cut by 0 bases and J by 5 bases, with 10 bases left in between. Germline V lookup: CDR1 ENHRY, CDR2 SYGVKD. The CDR3 totals 14 residues. Here the CDR3 DNA reads TGTGCCATCAGTGAGTCCGGCAGCCCGGAGACCCAGTACTTC. The encoded protein is CAISESGSPETQYF.

A single count supports this clonotype. V usage is TRBV20-1 and J usage is TRBJ2-7, with D perhaps being TRBD1 or TRBD2 (5 bases each). Germline CDR1 DFQATT, CDR2 SNEGSKA (reference sequence). V was shortened by 5 bases and J by 5 bases, with 16 bases between the two germline ends. This CDR3 spans 13 amino acids. As DNA, the CDR3 is TGCAGTGCTTCCGGGACCTTTTTCAACGAGCAGTACTTC. This codes for CSASGTFFNEQYF.

This clonotype came up a few times. The chain recombines TRBV24-1 with TRBJ2-1; no reliable D call. Trimming stripped 4 bases from V and 3 bases from J, with 6 bases between. This CDR3 region has 13 residues. Per germline, CDR1 KGHDR and CDR2 SFDVKD. Here the CDR3 DNA reads TGTGCCACCAGTGAAGGGCTCTACAATGAGCAGTTCTTC. The encoded protein is CATSEGLYNEQFF.

This clonotype was observed a handful of times. V gene TRBV18 combines with J gene TRBJ2-4; 9 bases align to TRBD2. The length of the CDR3 is 19 residues. Unmatched junction bases numbered 11, after V lost 2 bases and J lost 0 bases. Germline V gene lookup returns CDR1 KGHSH and CDR2 LQKENI. This chain's CDR3 is CASSPSGRILNLAKNIQYF. In DNA, the CDR3 is TGTGCCAGCTCACCAAGCGGGAGGATCCTGAATCTAGCCAAAAACATTCAGTACTTC.

This chain uses TRBV3-1 with TRBJ2-7, with TRBD2 matching 8 bases. The CDR3 extends over 18 amino acids. V lost 4 bases to trimming and J lost 1 base; unmatched junction nucleotides: 15. Germline V gene sequence: CDR1 LGHDT, CDR2 YNNKEL (reference sequence). This CDR3 reads CASSPYSPTSGFSYEQYF. As DNA, the CDR3 is TGTGCCAGCAGCCCCTATTCCCCTACTAGCGGTTTTTCCTACGAGCAGTACTTC.

This clonotype showed up just a few times. The J gene is TRBJ1-5, the V gene TRBV20-1, with D perhaps matching TRBD1 (5 bases). V gave up 3 bases and J gave up 5 bases, with 17 bases separating them. Germline-derived CDR1 and CDR2 are DFQATT and SNEGSKA (reference sequence). The CDR3 is made up of 15 amino acids. The CDR3 loop is CSASVSGRADQPQHF. In DNA, the CDR3 is TGCAGTGCTAGCGTTTCGGGCAGGGCGGATCAGCCCCAGCATTTT.

This clonotype turned up a few times. The chain recombines TRBV24-1 with TRBJ2-5, with 11 bases identical to TRBD1. The J segment lost 1 base and the V segment lost 3 bases, leaving 12 bases of the junction unmatched. The V gene's germline CDR1 is KGHDR and CDR2 SFDVKD. There are 19 residues in the CDR3. CDR3 sequence reads: CATSDLREWDRGAQETQYF. The CDR3 DNA is TGTGCCACCAGTGATCTGAGAGAATGGGACAGGGGGGCCCAAGAGACCCAGTACTTC.

The J gene is TRBJ2-7, the V gene TRBV5-6, with D perhaps TRBD1 or TRBD2 (5 bases each). CDR1 is SGHDT, CDR2 YYEEEE, per germline. V lost 1 base, J lost 0 bases, and 11 bases lay in between. CDR3 length equals 15 residues. The CDR3 reads CASSLWNGGSYEQYF. The CDR3 nucleotides are TGTGCCAGCAGCTTGTGGAATGGGGGCTCCTACGAGCAGTACTTC.

This clonotype was counted a few times. The rearrangement links TRBV7-9 to TRBJ1-2; D ambiguous. The V gene's germline CDR1 is SEHNR and CDR2 FQNEAQ (reference sequence). The CDR3 length is 13 residues. V was trimmed by 5 bases and J by 4 bases, leaving 11 bases between them. The CDR3 spells CASSRGDTYGYTF. DNA for the CDR3: TGTGCCAGCAGCCGCGGGGATACCTATGGCTACACCTTC.

Here the CDR3 DNA reads TGTGCCAGCAGCTTACTAGCGGGAGTTTCAGATACGCAGTATTTT. Translation: CASSLLAGVSDTQYF. This chain connects TRBV7-2 to TRBJ2-3; TRBD2 agrees at 10 bases. This CDR3 is 15 amino acids long. V was clipped by 2 bases and J by 4 bases; unmatched bases: 3. In germline, CDR1 is SGHTA, CDR2 FQGNSA. The entire variable domain, with the rest obtained from reference TRBV7-2 and TRBJ2-3, is as follows: GAGVSQSPSNKVTEKGKDVELRCDPISGHTALYWYRQSLGQGLEFLIYFQGNSAPDKSGLPSDRFSAERTGGSVSTLTIQRTQQEDSAVYLCASSLLAGVSDTQYFGPGTRLTVL.

A note on this clonotype: Compared with germline, one end of the junction differs, possibly owing to a read error. V and J are TRBV29-1 and TRBJ2-2; D may be TRBD2 (7 bases). The CDR3 runs to 12 residues. Germline V lookup: CDR1 SQVTM, CDR2 ANQGSEA. DNA for the CDR3: TGCAGCTCCGGCCGGCAGGGAGGGGGGCTGTTTTTT. The encoded protein is CSSGRQGGGLFF.

The sample holds a few counts of this clonotype. The chain combines TRBV15 with TRBJ1-3; possibly TRBD1 for D (5 bases). Trimming took 5 bases from V and 4 from J, leaving 9 bases between them. The CDR3 has 13 amino acids. Germline V gene data show CDR1 as LNHNV and CDR2 as YYDKDF (reference sequence). The CDR3: CATSPGIGNTIYF. DNA for the CDR3: TGTGCCACCAGCCCAGGGATAGGAAACACCATATATTTT.

This clonotype was counted many times. J is TRBJ1-6 and V is TRBV5-1, with 7 bases matching TRBD1. The germline V gene has CDR1 SGHRS and CDR2 YFSETQ. V lost 0 bases to trimming and J lost 10 bases; unmatched junction nucleotides: 1. This CDR3 is built from 13 residues. The CDR3 sequence: CASSLDRGSPLHF. The CDR3 DNA reads as TGCGCCAGCAGCTTGGACAGGGGATCACCCCTCCACTTT.

This clonotype has a handful of counts. The J gene is TRBJ2-7, the V gene TRBV7-2, with 10 bases that match TRBD2. Unmatched junction bases numbered 3, after V lost 2 bases and J lost 2 bases. The CDR3 is 15 residues long. Germline V gene sequence: CDR1 SGHTA, CDR2 FQGNSA. The CDR3 loop reads CASSLILAGAYEQYF. DNA for the CDR3: TGTGCCAGCAGCTTAATCCTAGCGGGAGCCTACGAGCAGTACTTC.

This clonotype was detected only a few times. The chain combines TRBV7-8 with TRBJ2-7; no firm D call. Germline CDR1 is SGHVS and CDR2 is FQNEAQ. This CDR3 comprises 12 residues. V lost 7 bases to trimming and J lost 3 bases, with 10 bases between them. Here the CDR3 DNA reads TGTGCCAGCAACACTCAAGGCTACGAGCAGTACTTC. It yields the protein CASNTQGYEQYF.

V gene TRBV30 combines with J gene TRBJ2-1; D unclear. There are 14 residues in the CDR3. In germline, CDR1 is GTSNPN, CDR2 SVGIG (reference sequence). With 5 bases removed from V and 9 bases from J, the gap between germline ends came to 20 bases. The CDR3: CAWVVSASAGEQFF. The DNA of the CDR3 is TGTGCCTGGGTGGTGTCGGCGAGCGCCGGTGAGCAGTTCTTC.

The V and J genes are TRBV20-1 and TRBJ2-3; 8 bases are a match to TRBD2. Losses at the gene ends were 2 bases for V and 0 bases for J; bases not matched to a gene: 10. The CDR3 contains 17 residues. Germline V lookup: CDR1 DFQATT, CDR2 SNEGSKA (reference sequence). The CDR3: CSARNSAGGLSTDTQYF. For the CDR3, the DNA is TGCAGTGCTAGAAACTCGGCGGGAGGACTGAGCACAGATACGCAGTATTTT.

The chain employs TRBV20-1 and TRBJ2-3; 10 positions agree with TRBD1. The CDR3 has 14 amino acids. Germline lookup yields CDR1 DFQATT and CDR2 SNEGSKA (reference sequence). V lost 0 bases, J lost 5 bases, and 2 bases stayed unmatched. The CDR3 sequence is CSAREGTGVDTQYF. The CDR3 nucleotides read TGCAGTGCTAGAGAAGGGACAGGGGTAGATACGCAGTATTTT.

This chain uses TRBV30 with TRBJ1-2, with D perhaps matching TRBD1 (6 bases). The CDR3 consists of 12 residues. V lost 5 bases and J lost 4, with 11 bases in between. Germline loops: CDR1 GTSNPN, CDR2 SVGIG (reference sequence). The CDR3 nucleotides read TGTGCCTGGCTTCGGGGGCCCTATGGCTACACCTTC. Amino acid sequence: CAWLRGPYGYTF.

This clonotype was observed a few times. V and J are TRBV5-5 and TRBJ2-7; possible D gene TRBD2, 5 bases. This CDR3 comprises 14 residues. V gave up 0 bases and J gave up 3 bases, with 10 bases separating them. From germline, CDR1 is SGHKS and CDR2 YYEKEE (reference sequence). The CDR3: CASSLDRTLYEQYV. CDR3 sequence (DNA): TGTGCCAGCAGCTTGGATAGGACTCTCTACGAGCAGTACGTC.

The J gene is TRBJ1-5, the V gene TRBV29-1; 8 bases are a match to TRBD1. V was clipped by 4 bases and J by 4 bases; unmatched bases: 12. Germline V gene sequence: CDR1 SQVTM, CDR2 ANQGSEA. The CDR3 runs to 16 residues. The CDR3 DNA sequence: TGCAGCGTTGGTCTCTCTGGGCAGGGGGCTAATCAGCCCCAGCATTTT. It specifies CSVGLSGQGANQPQHF.

CDR3 region: CSASSSEEAGVPNEQFF. The CDR3, as DNA: TGCAGTGCTAGCAGTTCCGAGGAAGCGGGAGTGCCCAATGAGCAGTTCTTC. The chain employs TRBV20-1 and TRBJ2-1; TRBD2 matches at 8 bases. Germline V gives CDR1 DFQATT, CDR2 SNEGSKA (reference sequence). V was pared by 3 bases and J by 6 bases, with 16 bases of the junction left unmatched. This CDR3 spans 17 amino acids.

This clonotype has just a few counts. This chain joins TRBV5-1 and TRBJ2-7, with 9 bases fitting TRBD2. CDR1 is SGHRS and CDR2 is YFSETQ in the germline V gene. The CDR3 sequence is 14 residues long. V lost 6 bases, J lost 3 bases, and 7 bases stayed unmatched. CDR3 sequence reads: CASNGREGGYEQYF. The CDR3 bases are TGCGCCAGCAACGGGCGGGAGGGTGGCTACGAGCAGTACTTC.

This clonotype turned up a few times. V is TRBV29-1 and J is TRBJ1-2; D is possibly TRBD1 (5 bases). The CDR3 is made up of 11 amino acids. V was pared by 4 bases and J by 2 bases, with 5 bases between. CDR1 is SQVTM, CDR2 ANQGSEA, per germline. CDR3 sequence (DNA): TGCAGCGTTGGGGACAACTATGGCTACACCTTC. Translation gives CSVGDNYGYTF.

The sample holds a few counts of this clonotype. This chain connects TRBV19 to TRBJ2-3; D remains ambiguous. This CDR3 is built from 13 residues. The V and J ends lost 3 bases and 3 bases respectively, with 7 bases between them. The germline V gene has CDR1 LNHDA and CDR2 SQIVND (reference sequence). CDR3 amino acids: CASSIVQTDTQYF. Written as DNA, the CDR3 is TGTGCCAGTAGTATCGTCCAAACAGATACGCAGTATTTT. Based on the CDR3 plus reference TRBV19 and TRBJ2-3, the full variable domain is DGGITQSPKYLFRKEGQNVTLSCEQNLNHDAMYWYRQDPGQGLRLIYYSQIVNDFQKGDIAEGYSVSREKKESFPLTVTSAQKNPTAFYLCASSIVQTDTQYFGPGTRLTVL.

V gene TRBV19 combines with J gene TRBJ1-5; TRBD1 is a possible D gene (6 bases). Between the trimmed V and J ends, which lost 5 bases and 6 bases, there was a span of 20 bases. The CDR3 is 16 residues long. Germline CDR1 reads LNHDA; CDR2 reads SQIVND (reference sequence). CDR3 coding DNA: TGTGCCAGTAGTGTCCGAAGCCCGAGGGGGAGTCAGCCCCAGCATTTT. This translates into CASSVRSPRGSQPQHF.